This TCR beta chain is drawn from a study of shared T cell receptors in the human thymus. The CDR3 is made up of 13 amino acids. Germline values: CDR1 MNHEY, CDR2 SMNVEV (reference sequence). Trimming left V 3 bases short and J 1 base short, with 6 bases between. This clone was seen only a few times. The protocol was immunoSEQ multiplex PCR, while the TCRdb copy is restricted to in-frame clones and leaves out a portion. This sample has around 730,000 clones; approximately 85% occur once, and the top ten carry roughly 0.01%. These data are also associated with another study on human thymus T cells. That study reports: Resections removed during corrective heart surgery provided the thymus tissue used. What related research reported was that thymic repertoires overlapped highly among unrelated individuals.

The chain uses TRBV27 and TRBJ1-2; D not resolved. Sequencing used thymocytes. This TCR came from a girl younger than two with a congenital heart defect. CDR3 bases: TGTGCCAGCAGTTTCAGGTATAACTATGGCTACACCTTC. Translated: CASSFRYNYGYTF.